A selection of T cell receptor beta chains follows, all from one sample in a study of blood T cell repertoires in COVID-19. TCRdb's copy holds only in-frame clones and misses some; the assay was immunoSEQ multiplex PCR. The sample lists under 350,000 clones; 75% to 95% were seen once. Material: peripheral blood. Receptors were obtained from a woman aged 25-40 years with COVID-19, enrolled during active disease. Both conserved end residues are part of each CDR3. Fields, in order: CDR3 protein, V gene, J gene.

CDR3aa: CASSHDYAYEQYF; v_gene: TRBV6-2/TRBV6-3; j_gene: TRBJ2-7
CDR3aa: CASSPGQRETQYF; v_gene: TRBV5-1; j_gene: TRBJ2-5
CDR3aa: CASRLAGKETQYF; v_gene: TRBV3-1/TRBV3-2; j_gene: TRBJ2-5
CDR3aa: CASIRSLAGVGTQYF; v_gene: TRBV2; j_gene: TRBJ2-5
CDR3aa: CASSLGGAWETQYF; v_gene: TRBV7-2; j_gene: TRBJ2-5
CDR3aa: CAWSDSYNEQFF; v_gene: TRBV30; j_gene: TRBJ2-1
CDR3aa: CASWTSGNNEQFF; v_gene: TRBV19; j_gene: TRBJ2-1
CDR3aa: CASSQDRDYEQYF; v_gene: TRBV4-3; j_gene: TRBJ2-7
CDR3aa: CASSSGTSGSYEQYF; v_gene: TRBV13; j_gene: TRBJ2-7
CDR3aa: CASQTGGREQYF; v_gene: TRBV6-5; j_gene: TRBJ2-7
CDR3aa: CASSPDINSGNTIYF; v_gene: TRBV7-2; j_gene: TRBJ1-3
CDR3aa: CASSPIQGAGEQYF; v_gene: TRBV6-6; j_gene: TRBJ2-7
CDR3aa: CATSQNTDTQYF; v_gene: TRBV24-1; j_gene: TRBJ2-3
CDR3aa: CAITTGGFVQVNFYEQYF; v_gene: TRBV10-3; j_gene: TRBJ2-7
CDR3aa: CASSLNPRGMGTQYF; v_gene: TRBV7-3; j_gene: TRBJ2-5
CDR3aa: CAISPTGPEETQYF; v_gene: TRBV10-3; j_gene: TRBJ2-5
CDR3aa: CASSFWDRDNQPQHF; v_gene: TRBV5-6; j_gene: TRBJ1-5
CDR3aa: CASSLGTGGTNEKLFF; v_gene: TRBV3-1/TRBV3-2; j_gene: TRBJ1-4
CDR3aa: CASSKLAGVGNEQFF; v_gene: TRBV7-2; j_gene: TRBJ2-1
CDR3aa: CAWTPAVSNNEQFF; v_gene: TRBV30; j_gene: TRBJ2-1
CDR3aa: CATSRAGRNTGELFF; v_gene: TRBV24-1; j_gene: TRBJ2-2
CDR3aa: CASSPLSGSGSYNEQFF; v_gene: TRBV3-1/TRBV3-2; j_gene: TRBJ2-1
CDR3aa: CASRTGNEQYF; v_gene: TRBV4-1; j_gene: TRBJ2-7
CDR3aa: CASGKGRAENNSPLHF; v_gene: TRBV2; j_gene: TRBJ1-6
CDR3aa: CAWSRGFQETQYF; v_gene: TRBV30; j_gene: TRBJ2-5
CDR3aa: CASRGTGTYNEQFF; v_gene: TRBV6-5; j_gene: TRBJ2-1
CDR3aa: CAIAGTGGNTGELFF; v_gene: TRBV10-3; j_gene: TRBJ2-2
CDR3aa: CASSLAPETDTQYF; v_gene: TRBV11-2; j_gene: TRBJ2-3
CDR3aa: CAWSVEKRVAGGHYEQYF; v_gene: TRBV30; j_gene: TRBJ2-7
CDR3aa: CASSLSPGEKLFF; v_gene: TRBV7-9; j_gene: TRBJ1-4
CDR3aa: CASSFQDREDTQYF; v_gene: TRBV5-1; j_gene: TRBJ2-3
CDR3aa: CASSLQGGGPQHF; v_gene: TRBV28; j_gene: TRBJ1-5
CDR3aa: CASSPGQGGGYTF; v_gene: TRBV7-3; j_gene: TRBJ1-2
CDR3aa: CATSDSGQGTGELFF; v_gene: TRBV24-1; j_gene: TRBJ2-2
CDR3aa: CASSLIPPTPGQTVNQPQHF; v_gene: TRBV27; j_gene: TRBJ1-5
CDR3aa: CASSVSDRVAGELFF; v_gene: TRBV9; j_gene: TRBJ2-2
CDR3aa: CATGSVGVDEQYF; v_gene: TRBV7-2; j_gene: TRBJ2-7
CDR3aa: CASSERGERDNSPLHF; v_gene: TRBV2; j_gene: TRBJ1-6
CDR3aa: CASSQVGTSGIVETQYF; v_gene: TRBV14; j_gene: TRBJ2-5
CDR3aa: CASSLGDRGLGQPQHF; v_gene: TRBV7-9; j_gene: TRBJ1-5
CDR3aa: CASSPGQTARDYGYTF; v_gene: TRBV2; j_gene: TRBJ1-2
CDR3aa: CASSRDGSGEQYF; v_gene: TRBV6-5; j_gene: TRBJ2-7
CDR3aa: CASSRDSYQETQYF; v_gene: TRBV6-5; j_gene: TRBJ2-5
CDR3aa: CATSIGRTGNQPQHF; v_gene: TRBV19; j_gene: TRBJ1-5
CDR3aa: CASSEALAGTGELFF; v_gene: TRBV2; j_gene: TRBJ2-2
CDR3aa: CASSEGQGFTEAFF; v_gene: TRBV5-1; j_gene: TRBJ1-1
CDR3aa: CASSPGGLSSYEQYF; v_gene: TRBV6-5; j_gene: TRBJ2-7
CDR3aa: CASSGVNRNSYEQYF; v_gene: TRBV6-2/TRBV6-3; j_gene: TRBJ2-7
CDR3aa: CASSLYAGGAYEQYF; v_gene: TRBV27; j_gene: TRBJ2-7